This T cell receptor beta chain came from a study of identical twins. Study-level points and caveats: Models underestimated out-of-frame TCR alpha sharing in monozygotic twins. Weaker excess sharing between twins was seen in beta out-of-frame sequences.

Template switching added a universal primer binding site, and final cDNA carried unique molecular identifiers. A single record per CDR3 protein comes from TCRdb applying MiXCR to the 5' RACE reads. The profile shows 350,000 to 400,000 distinct CDR3 sequences, approximately 9.1% of them singletons. The V gene's germline CDR1 is MNHEY and CDR2 SVGAGI. This CDR3 is 16 amino acids long. Deletions cut 3 bases from V and 7 bases from J, with 19 bases between. This clonotype was recorded at least ten times. Antigen unknown. J is TRBJ2-1 and V is TRBV6-5, with D perhaps given as TRBD1 or TRBD2 (6 bases each). This TCR came from a woman aged 50 to 60 in good health. What was sequenced was naive T cells sorted from blood. CDR3 sequence (DNA): TGTGCCAGCAGTTATCGTTCGACAGGACTACAAAATGAGCAGTTCTTC. Its protein product is CASSYRSTGLQNEQFF.